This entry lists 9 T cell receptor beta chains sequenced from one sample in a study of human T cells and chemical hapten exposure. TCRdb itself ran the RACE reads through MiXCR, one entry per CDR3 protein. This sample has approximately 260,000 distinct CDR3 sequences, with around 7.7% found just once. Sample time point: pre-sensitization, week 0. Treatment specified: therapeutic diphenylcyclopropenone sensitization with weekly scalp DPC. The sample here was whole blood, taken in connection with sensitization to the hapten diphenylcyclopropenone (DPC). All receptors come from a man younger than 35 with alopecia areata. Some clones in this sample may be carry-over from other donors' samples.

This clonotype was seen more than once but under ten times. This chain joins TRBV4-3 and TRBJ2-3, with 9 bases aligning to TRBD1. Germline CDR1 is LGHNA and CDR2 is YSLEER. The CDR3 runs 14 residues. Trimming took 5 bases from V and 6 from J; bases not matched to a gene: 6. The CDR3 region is CASSAQGAQDTQYF. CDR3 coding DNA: TGCGCCAGCAGCGCACAGGGGGCGCAGGATACGCAGTATTTT.

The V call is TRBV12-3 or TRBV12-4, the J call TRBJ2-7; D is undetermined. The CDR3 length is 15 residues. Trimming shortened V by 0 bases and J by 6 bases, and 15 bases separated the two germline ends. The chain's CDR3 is CASSLAKGVVREQYF. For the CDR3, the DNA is TGTGCCAGCAGTTTAGCCAAAGGAGTTGTTCGCGAGCAGTACTTC.

The CDR3 here is CASSQEGRVINYGYTF. CDR3 nucleotides: TGTGCCAGCAGCCAAGAAGGCAGGGTGATTAACTATGGCTACACCTTC. The chain has TRBV3-1 and TRBJ1-2; a possible D gene is TRBD1 (5 bases). Per the germline V gene, CDR1 is LGHDT and CDR2 is YNNKEL (reference sequence). CDR3 length: 16 residues. The ends were cut back, 0 bases at V and 1 base at J, with 12 bases in the middle. Looking up the rest from reference TRBV3-1 and TRBJ1-2 gives the full variable domain: DTAVSQTPKYLVTQMGNDKSIKCEQNLGHDTMYWYKQDSKKFLKIMFSYNNKELIINETVPNRFSPKSPDKAHLNLHINSLELGDSAVYFCASSQEGRVINYGYTFGSGTRLTVV.

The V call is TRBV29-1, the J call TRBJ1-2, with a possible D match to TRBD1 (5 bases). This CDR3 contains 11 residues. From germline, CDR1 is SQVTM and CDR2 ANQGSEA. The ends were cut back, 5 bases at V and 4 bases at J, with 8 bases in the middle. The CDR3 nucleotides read TGCAGCGTTTTGGGGGTCTATGGCTACACCTTC. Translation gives CSVLGVYGYTF.

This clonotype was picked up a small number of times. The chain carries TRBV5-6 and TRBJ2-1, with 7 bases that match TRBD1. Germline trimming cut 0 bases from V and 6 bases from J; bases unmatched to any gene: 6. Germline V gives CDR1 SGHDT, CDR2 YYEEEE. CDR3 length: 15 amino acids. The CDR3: CASSLDRDRANEQFF. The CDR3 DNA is TGTGCCAGCAGCTTGGACCGGGACAGAGCCAATGAGCAGTTCTTC. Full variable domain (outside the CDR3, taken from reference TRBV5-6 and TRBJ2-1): DAGVTQSPTHLIKTRGQQVTLRCSPKSGHDTVSWYQQALGQGPQFIFQYYEEEERQRGNFPDRFSGHQFPNYSSELNVNALLLGDSALYLCASSLDRDRANEQFFGPGTRLTVL.

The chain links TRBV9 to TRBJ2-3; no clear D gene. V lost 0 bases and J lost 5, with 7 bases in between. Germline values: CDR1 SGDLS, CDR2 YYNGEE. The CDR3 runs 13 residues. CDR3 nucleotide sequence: TGTGCCAGCAGCGTAGGGGTCCTAGATACGCAGTATTTT. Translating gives CASSVGVLDTQYF.

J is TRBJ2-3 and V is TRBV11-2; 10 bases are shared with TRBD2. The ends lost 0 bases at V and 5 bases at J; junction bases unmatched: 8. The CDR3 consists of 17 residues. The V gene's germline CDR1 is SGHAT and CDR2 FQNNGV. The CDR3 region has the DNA TGTGCCAGCAGCTTAGATCGGGGGACTAGCGAAAAAGATACGCAGTATTTT. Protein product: CASSLDRGTSEKDTQYF.

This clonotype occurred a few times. The CDR3 here is CASSQEGGGANVLTF. The CDR3 bases are TGCGCCAGCAGCCAAGAAGGAGGTGGGGCCAACGTCCTGACTTTC. The chain links TRBV4-3 to TRBJ2-6, with TRBD2 as a possible D gene (5 bases). The germline gives CDR1 LGHNA, CDR2 YSLEER. The CDR3 covers 15 residues. The V end lost 0 bases, the J end lost 3 bases, and 6 bases lay between the germline ends.

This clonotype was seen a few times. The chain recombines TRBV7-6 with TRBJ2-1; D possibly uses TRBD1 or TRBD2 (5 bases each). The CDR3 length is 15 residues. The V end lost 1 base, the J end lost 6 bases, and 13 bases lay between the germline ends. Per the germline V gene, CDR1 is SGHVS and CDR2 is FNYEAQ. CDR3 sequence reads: CASSLGRDAINEQFF. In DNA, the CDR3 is TGTGCCAGCAGCTTAGGACGGGACGCCATCAATGAGCAGTTCTTC.